This T cell receptor (beta chain) appears in the sequencing data of a study of blood T cell repertoires in COVID-19. Measured with immunoSEQ multiplex PCR; TCRdb has only the in-frame clones, and not every one. This table holds around 200,000 clones, about nine tenths found once. Germline V CDR1 and CDR2: SGHRS, YFSETQ. V trimming: 3 bases; J trimming: 2 bases; junction bases outside the gene matches: 16. The CDR3 length is 18 residues. Sequences were obtained from peripheral blood. This chain connects TRBV5-1 to TRBJ1-2, with 7 bases aligning to TRBD1. This TCR was sampled from a man between 18 and 29 years old with active or convalescent COVID-19. DNA of the CDR3: TGCGCCAGCAGCTCCCCTACCTCCGACAGGGCGCCCAACTATGGCTACACCTTC. Its protein is CASSSPTSDRAPNYGYTF.